This record covers a single T cell receptor beta chain. The antigen remains unidentified. TCRdb redid the calling of the reads with MiXCR, one entry per CDR3 protein. Here the sample spans roughly 280,000 distinct CDR3 sequences, approximately 13% being singletons. The sample is drawn from a study of T cell repertoires in cytomegalovirus infection. Study background: Signatures in public TCR beta sequences pointed to both CMV infection and matching HLA type.

Study-wide results and limits: Dominant in the ex vivo response were TCR beta clonotypes restricted by HLA-C and specific for CMV.

Sequencing was carried out using PBMCs. This receptor was obtained from a human donor in good health (CMV status not recorded). Some clones in this sample may be carry-over from other donors' samples.

CDR3: CASSLEPMREQYF. CDR3 coding DNA: TGCGCCAGCAGCTTGGAGCCAATGAGGGAGCAGTACTTC. This rearrangement joins TRBV5-1 to TRBJ2-7; D remains ambiguous. This CDR3 has 13 residues. The germline V gene encodes CDR1 SGHRS and CDR2 YFSETQ. V dropped 0 bases and J dropped 7 bases, with 11 bases sitting between them.